This T cell receptor beta chain was observed in a study of blood T cell repertoires in COVID-19. Assay used: immunoSEQ multiplex PCR; TCRdb lists only in-frame clones, some missing. The sample has 280,000 or so clones, 75% to 90% seen once. CDR3 length: 13 amino acids. Germline loops: CDR1 SGDLS, CDR2 YYNGEE. The V end was cut by 2 bases, the J end by 8 bases, with 8 bases between. Sequencing was carried out using PBMCs or T cells enriched from blood (not recorded which). The chain recombines TRBV9 with TRBJ1-6; D is perhaps TRBD1 (5 bases). This sequence originates from a man in his thirties or forties who had recovered from COVID-19. DNA of the CDR3: TGTGCCAGCAGCGTCCGGGGGGATTCACCCCTCCACTTT. Residues: CASSVRGDSPLHF.